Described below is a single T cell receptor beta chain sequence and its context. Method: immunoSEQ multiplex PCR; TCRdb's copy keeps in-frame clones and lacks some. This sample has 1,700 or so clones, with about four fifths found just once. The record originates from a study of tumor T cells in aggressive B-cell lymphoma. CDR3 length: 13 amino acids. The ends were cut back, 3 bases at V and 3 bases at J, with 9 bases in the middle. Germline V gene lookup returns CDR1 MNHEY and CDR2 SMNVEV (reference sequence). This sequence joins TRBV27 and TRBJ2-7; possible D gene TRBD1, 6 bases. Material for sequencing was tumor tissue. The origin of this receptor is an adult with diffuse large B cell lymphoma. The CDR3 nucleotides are TGTGCCAGCAGTTTCGGGACAAACTACGAGCAGTACTTC. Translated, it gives CASSFGTNYEQYF.